The 22 T cell receptor beta chains listed next were all sequenced from one sample in a study of cytotoxic CD8 clonotypes in ibrutinib-treated CLL. Produced via immunoSEQ multiplex PCR; TCRdb's table is partial and in-frame only. The data show approximately 170,000 clones, with approximately 90% seen just once and around 3.1% held by the top ten. Sequences were derived from PBMCs, sampled at disease progression, from a patient treated with ibrutinib. The receptors stem from a human donor with chronic lymphocytic leukemia.

V usage is TRBV4-3 and J usage is TRBJ2-7; 8 nucleotides align to TRBD1. The CDR3 extends over 16 amino acids. Germline CDR1 and CDR2: LGHNA and YSLEER. J lost 3 bases, V lost 1 base, and 8 bases had no gene match. CDR3 sequence: CASSQGQGSGSYEQYF. CDR3 in DNA: TGCGCCAGCAGCCAAGGACAGGGGTCAGGAAGCTACGAGCAGTACTTC.

This clone was recorded only once. The chain joins TRBV19 to TRBJ2-1; 10 bases line up with TRBD1. The CDR3 consists of 15 residues. CDR1 is LNHDA, CDR2 SQIVND, per germline (reference sequence). J gave up 6 bases and V 2 bases, and 4 bases lay outside the gene matches. The CDR3 sequence is CASSIPGQGSNEQFF. CDR3 nucleotide sequence: TGTGCCAGTAGTATACCGGGACAGGGGAGCAATGAGCAGTTCTTC.

V usage is TRBV7-9 and J usage is TRBJ1-5; no definite D call. Germline V gives CDR1 SEHNR, CDR2 FQNEAQ (reference sequence). V lost 1 base and J 2 bases, leaving 6 bases between the germline ends. This CDR3 contains 14 residues. The CDR3 nucleotides read TGTGCCAGCAGCTTAGAGGCCCGCAATCAGCCCCAGCATTTT. Protein product: CASSLEARNQPQHF.

This rearrangement joins TRBV5-1 to TRBJ2-2; 11 nucleotides agree with TRBD2. Germline values: CDR1 SGHRS, CDR2 YFSETQ. Trimming at V came to 4 bases and at J to 4 bases, leaving 9 bases not matched to a gene. The length of the CDR3 is 17 residues. The CDR3 DNA follows: TGCGCCAGCAGCCCCCGACGGACTAGCGGGCTCACCGGGGAGCTGTTTTTT. Protein sequence: CASSPRRTSGLTGELFF.

This clone was observed a handful of times. The chain couples TRBV4-1 to TRBJ1-5; tentatively, D is TRBD1 (5 bases). This CDR3 has 16 amino acids. CDR1 is MGHRA, CDR2 YSYEKL, per germline. Trimming removed 2 bases at V and 5 bases at J, with 16 bases between. The CDR3 sequence is CASSQIRQKKDQPQHF. In nucleotides, the CDR3 is TGCGCCAGCAGCCAAATAAGACAGAAGAAGGATCAGCCCCAGCATTTT.

V usage is TRBV5-4 and J usage is TRBJ1-1; 7 bases fit TRBD1. The junction had 5 bases not matched to a gene; V was cut back by 2 bases and J by 1 base. CDR3 length: 15 residues. Germline-derived CDR1 and CDR2 are SGHNT and YYREEE (reference sequence). Here the CDR3 DNA reads TGTGCCAGCAGCTTAGGAGGGGGCAGGAACACTGAAGCTTTCTTT. This encodes CASSLGGGRNTEAFF. The whole variable domain, filled in from reference TRBV5-4 and TRBJ1-1, reads ETGVTQSPTHLIKTRGQQVTLRCSSQSGHNTVSWYQQALGQGPQFIFQYYREEENGRGNFPPRFSGLQFPNYSSELNVNALELDDSALYLCASSLGGGRNTEAFFGQGTRLTVV.

The chain is built from TRBV27 and TRBJ2-3; 8 bases map to TRBD2. Germline CDR1 MNHEY, CDR2 SMNVEV (reference sequence). The CDR3 is made up of 16 amino acids. With 5 bases clipped from V and 5 bases from J, the junction kept 12 bases outside the gene matches. CDR3 sequence: CASSPPGGRLVDTQYF. CDR3 bases: TGTGCCAGCAGTCCCCCCGGCGGGAGGTTGGTAGATACGCAGTATTTT.

In its sample, this clone was seen a few times. This sequence joins TRBV6-5 and TRBJ2-3, with unresolved D. Germline V gene data show CDR1 as MNHEY and CDR2 as SVGAGI. The CDR3 length is 13 residues. The V gene lost 5 bases and the J gene lost 6 bases, with 12 bases spanning the gap. CDR3 DNA sequence: TGTGCCAGCAGTCCTCAAACACGGGATACGCAGTATTTT. Residues: CASSPQTRDTQYF.

The chain carries TRBV18 and TRBJ2-1, with 13 bases fitting TRBD2. The length of the CDR3 is 15 residues. V lost 1 base to trimming and J lost 15 bases; unmatched junction nucleotides: 9. CDR1 and CDR2 (germline): KGHSH, LQKENI. CDR3 protein: CASSPRLLAGGDWFF. The CDR3 region has the DNA TGTGCCAGCTCACCACGTTTACTAGCGGGAGGGGATTGGTTCTTC.

V and J are TRBV5-1 and TRBJ2-5; no firm D call. Looked up from germline, CDR1 is SGHRS and CDR2 is YFSETQ. The CDR3 loop spans 14 amino acids. The germline V and J ends were trimmed by 4 bases and 3 bases, with 13 bases remaining between them. In DNA, the CDR3 is TGCGCCAGCAGCCCAACCATGCGTAAAGAGACCCAGTACTTC. Its translation: CASSPTMRKETQYF. The full variable domain, completed using reference TRBV5-1 and TRBJ2-5, is KAGVTQTPRYLIKTRGQQVTLSCSPISGHRSVSWYQQTPGQGLQFLFEYFSETQRNKGNFPGRFSGRQFSNSRSEMNVSTLELGDSALYLCASSPTMRKETQYFGPGTRLLVL.

This chain connects TRBV2 to TRBJ2-5; D gene ambiguous. The CDR3 consists of 10 residues. Germline V CDR1 and CDR2: SNHLY, FYNNEI. Trimming removed 3 bases from V and 7 bases from J, with 3 bases in between. CDR3 nucleotides: TGTGCCAGCAGTGATGGGACCCAGTACTTC. It translates to CASSDGTQYF. Filled out from reference TRBV2 and TRBJ2-5, the complete variable domain reads EPEVTQTPSHQVTQMGQEVILRCVPISNHLYFYWYRQILGQKVEFLVSFYNNEISEKSEIFDDQFSVERPDGSNFTLKIRSTKLEDSAMYFCASSDGTQYFGPGTRLLVL.

The chain carries TRBV29-1 and TRBJ1-2, with 9 bases fitting TRBD1. This CDR3 comprises 15 residues. V trimming: 6 bases; J trimming: 6 bases; junction bases outside the gene matches: 14. In germline, CDR1 is SQVTM, CDR2 ANQGSEA. CDR3 residues: CSVGERTGATDGYTF. CDR3 DNA: TGCAGCGTCGGGGAGCGGACAGGGGCCACCGATGGCTACACCTTC.

In this sample, this clone turned up a few times. V gene TRBV2 combines with J gene TRBJ1-5; D gene ambiguous. The CDR3 sequence is 14 residues long. CDR1 is SNHLY, CDR2 FYNNEI, per germline. V was pared by 5 bases and J by 4 bases, with 12 bases between. CDR3 loop: CASSTRSGNQPQHF. CDR3 nucleotides: TGTGCCAGCAGTACACGCTCGGGGAATCAGCCCCAGCATTTT.

This chain joins TRBV28 and TRBJ1-4; 9 bases align to TRBD1. The CDR3 spans 17 residues. The germline V gene encodes CDR1 MDHEN and CDR2 SYDVKM. V shed 4 bases and J 2 bases; nucleotides not matched to a gene: 8. The DNA of the CDR3 is TGTGCCAGCAGTTCCATGGGACAGGGAGCGACTAATGAAAAACTGTTTTTT. Its translation is CASSSMGQGATNEKLFF.

The chain uses TRBV18 and TRBJ1-2; no firm D call. CDR1 is KGHSH and CDR2 is LQKENI in the germline V gene. CDR3 length: 13 residues. V lost 2 bases, J lost 3 bases, and 7 bases lay in between. As DNA, the CDR3 is TGTGCCAGCTCACCAGACCTATACTATGGCTACACCTTC. Amino acid sequence: CASSPDLYYGYTF.

The genes are TRBV5-5 and TRBJ1-1; TRBD1 is a possible D gene (5 bases). CDR1 is SGHKS, CDR2 YYEKEE, per germline (reference sequence). This CDR3 comprises 15 residues. The V and J ends lost 0 bases and 4 bases respectively, with 13 bases between them. The CDR3 sequence is CASSLGSGRGTEAFF. DNA of the CDR3: TGTGCCAGCAGCTTGGGGTCGGGTAGGGGCACTGAAGCTTTCTTT. The entire variable domain, with the rest obtained from reference TRBV5-5 and TRBJ1-1, is as follows: DAGVTQSPTHLIKTRGQQVTLRCSPISGHKSVSWYQQVLGQGPQFIFQYYEKEERGRGNFPDRFSARQFPNYSSELNVNALLLGDSALYLCASSLGSGRGTEAFFGQGTRLTVV.

CDR3 protein: CASSSRDRGKEGLYYEQYF. The CDR3 nucleotides read TGCGCCAGCAGCTCCCGGGACAGGGGGAAGGAGGGCCTTTACTACGAGCAGTACTTC. The chain joins TRBV5-1 to TRBJ2-7, with TRBD1 matching 11 bases. The CDR3 has 19 residues. Germline loops: CDR1 SGHRS, CDR2 YFSETQ. V lost 3 bases to trimming and J lost 3 bases; unmatched junction nucleotides: 17.

The chain links TRBV7-9 to TRBJ2-2; no definite D call. From germline, CDR1 is SEHNR and CDR2 FQNEAQ (reference sequence). V shed 5 bases and J shed 0 bases, with 7 bases lying between them. CDR3 size: 14 residues. CDR3 sequence (DNA): TGTGCCAGCAGCGGATATTCGAACACCGGGGAGCTGTTTTTT. Its protein is CASSGYSNTGELFF.

This clone was picked up one time. The chain carries TRBV27 and TRBJ1-2; no clear D. V shed 3 bases and J shed 3 bases, with 8 bases lying between them. Germline values: CDR1 MNHEY, CDR2 SMNVEV (reference sequence). The CDR3 consists of 13 residues. CDR3 amino acids: CASSLDRDYGYTF. Here the CDR3 DNA reads TGTGCCAGCAGTTTGGATAGGGACTATGGCTACACCTTC.

This rearrangement joins TRBV19 to TRBJ2-1, with D uncertain. This CDR3 is 16 amino acids long. Germline V CDR1 and CDR2: LNHDA, SQIVND (reference sequence). Trimming pared 2 bases from V and 6 bases from J, leaving 17 bases between. CDR3 in amino acids: CASSIFDSTLGNEQFF. The CDR3 bases are TGTGCCAGTAGTATATTCGACTCAACCCTGGGCAATGAGCAGTTCTTC.

This clone was detected only a few times. The J gene is TRBJ2-1, the V gene TRBV29-1; 9 positions agree with TRBD2. V was pared by 3 bases and J by 4 bases, with 7 bases of the junction left unmatched. The CDR3 covers 15 residues. CDR1 is SQVTM and CDR2 is ANQGSEA in the germline V gene. CDR3 region: CSVETTSGIYNEQFF. The CDR3 DNA reads as TGCAGCGTTGAGACGACTAGCGGAATATACAATGAGCAGTTCTTC.

The chain has TRBV9 and TRBJ1-2, with a weak D call TRBD1 (5 bases). This CDR3 spans 16 amino acids. Trimming cost V 0 bases and J 3 bases, with 15 bases left between them. The germline V gene encodes CDR1 SGDLS and CDR2 YYNGEE. For the CDR3, the DNA is TGTGCCAGCAGCGTAGATGGCAGGGTGGGTGACTATGGCTACACCTTC. It codes for CASSVDGRVGDYGYTF.